A selection of T cell receptor beta chains follows, all from one sample in a study of blood T cells in healthy people across ages. TCRdb re-called the 5' RACE reads with MiXCR, one entry per CDR3 protein. The top ten clones hold around 14% of a sample with about 1.1 million distinct CDR3 sequences, under 40% of them seen once. Sample: blood. These receptors originate from a young man in good health. Both conserved end residues are part of each CDR3. D genes are given only for firm matches. Not every row has a clone size; where given, it reads once, few, many or a size class.

TRBV10-3	15	NA	TRBJ2-2	TRBD2	CAISGTSGNTGELFF	TGTGCCATCAGTGGGACTAGCGGGAACACCGGGGAGCTGTTTTTT
TRBV29-1	11	many	TRBJ2-5	NA	CSVEASEAQYF	TGCAGCGTTGAAGCCTCAGAGGCCCAGTACTTC
TRBV27	14	many	TRBJ1-1	TRBD1	CASSWTGMNTEAFF	TGTGCCAGCAGTTGGACAGGGATGAACACTGAAGCTTTCTTT
TRBV20-1	14	NA	TRBJ2-7	TRBD1	CSARAGTGFYEQYF	TGCAGTGCTAGAGCGGGGACAGGGTTCTACGAGCAGTACTTC
TRBV29-1	13	NA	TRBJ1-3	NA	CRVGQSGGNTIYF	TGCCGCGTTGGACAGTCTGGAGGAAACACCATATATTTT
TRBV10-3	16	few	TRBJ2-2	NA	CAIRIRRDGNTGELFF	TGTGCCATCAGGATTCGCCGAGACGGAAACACCGGGGAGCTGTTTTTT
TRBV4-3	15	NA	TRBJ1-2	NA	CASSQGGGNRYGYTF	TGCGCCAGCAGCCAAGGAGGCGGGAATCGGTATGGCTACACCTTC
TRBV2	13	NA	TRBJ1-5	NA	CASIGGNNQPQHF	TGTGCCAGCATCGGAGGGAATAATCAGCCCCAGCATTTT
TRBV15	14	NA	TRBJ2-7	NA	CATSRDKGPYEQYF	TGTGCCACCAGCAGAGATAAGGGCCCCTACGAGCAGTACTTC
TRBV2	14	NA	TRBJ2-3	TRBD2	CASSGTSAGDTQYF	TGTGCCAGCAGTGGGACTAGCGCCGGAGATACGCAGTATTTT
TRBV6-5	15	NA	TRBJ1-6	NA	CASSYRAGYNSPLHF	TGTGCCAGCAGTTACAGAGCAGGGTATAATTCACCCCTCCACTTT
TRBV6-1	13	few	TRBJ2-7	NA	CASSESQSYEQYF	TGTGCCAGCAGTGAAAGTCAGTCATACGAGCAGTACTTC
TRBV7-2	17	NA	TRBJ2-3	NA	CASSLGFGSFGLDTQYF	TGTGCCAGCAGCTTAGGGTTTGGCTCTTTTGGTTTGGATACGCAGTATTTT
TRBV7-8	16	few	TRBJ2-1	NA	CASSLLGGDLLGEQFF	TGTGCCAGCAGCTTACTCGGGGGCGATCTGCTAGGTGAGCAGTTCTTC
TRBV25-1	15	few	TRBJ1-6	TRBD1	CASSGRDRVDSPLHF	TGTGCCAGCAGTGGCCGGGACAGGGTGGATTCACCCCTCCACTTT
TRBV5-1	15	few	TRBJ2-7	NA	CASSLSPGPTYEQYF	TGCGCCAGCAGCTTGTCGCCAGGGCCGACCTACGAGCAGTACTTC
TRBV3-1	15	NA	TRBJ2-3	NA	CASSQAGTPLDTQYF	TGTGCCAGCAGCCAAGCCGGGACGCCTTTGGATACGCAGTATTTT
TRBV7-3	14	NA	TRBJ2-1	TRBD2	CASSPGTSNNEQFF	TGTGCCAGCAGTCCCGGGACTAGTAACAATGAGCAGTTCTTC
TRBV5-1	15	NA	TRBJ1-1	NA	CASSPSIGENTEAFF	TGCGCCAGCAGCCCGTCGATAGGGGAGAACACTGAAGCTTTCTTT
TRBV4-3	15	few	TRBJ1-4	NA	CASSPEHLEGEKLFF	TGCGCCAGCAGCCCAGAGCATCTGGAGGGCGAAAAACTGTTTTTT
TRBV20-1	14	NA	TRBJ1-2	NA	CSATQGDYSYGYTF	TGCAGTGCTACTCAGGGCGATTATTCCTATGGCTACACCTTC
TRBV20-1	14	NA	TRBJ1-4	NA	CSVTKISTNEKLFF	TGCAGTGTCACAAAGATTTCAACTAATGAAAAACTGTTTTTT
TRBV12-3/TRBV12-4	14	NA	TRBJ1-6	TRBD1	CASSVRQGTSPPHF	TGTGCCAGCAGCGTCCGACAGGGCACTTCACCCCCCCACTTT
TRBV7-2	15	once	TRBJ1-2	TRBD1	CASSRTGGSNYGYTF	TGTGCCAGCAGCCGGACAGGGGGCTCTAACTATGGCTACACCTTC
TRBV20-1	12	NA	TRBJ2-3	NA	CSARGMTDTQYF	TGCAGTGCTAGAGGGATGACAGATACGCAGTATTTT
TRBV4-3	14	NA	TRBJ2-2	NA	CASSQDERTGELFF	TGCGCCAGCAGCCAAGACGAGAGAACCGGGGAGCTGTTTTTT
TRBV5-6	15	NA	TRBJ1-1	NA	CASSVLKDYDREAFF	TGTGCCAGCAGCGTACTGAAGGATTACGACCGTGAAGCTTTCTTT
TRBV12-3/TRBV12-4	15	NA	TRBJ1-4	NA	CASSSEGGQKEKLFF	TGTGCCAGCAGTTCCGAGGGGGGGCAGAAAGAAAAACTGTTTTTT
TRBV20-1	16	many	TRBJ2-3	NA	CSARDPTGSGTDTQYF	TGCAGTGCTAGAGACCCCACAGGCTCGGGGACAGATACGCAGTATTTT
TRBV6-1	15	few	TRBJ2-7	NA	CASIPGRESLYEQYF	TGTGCCAGCATCCCGGGAAGGGAGTCCCTCTACGAGCAGTACTTC
TRBV10-3	15	NA	TRBJ2-7	NA	CAISESTGGVYEQYF	TGTGCCATCAGTGAGTCGACTGGCGGAGTGTACGAGCAGTACTTC
TRBV24-1	15	once	TRBJ1-4	TRBD1	CATSDPQGADEKLFF	TGTGCCACCAGTGACCCACAGGGGGCGGATGAAAAACTGTTTTTT
TRBV12-1	16	few	TRBJ1-4	NA	CASSRPPGTADEKLFF	TGTGCCAGCAGCCGCCCGCCTGGGACAGCGGATGAAAAACTGTTTTTT
TRBV7-6	19	NA	TRBJ1-2	NA	CASSSSPPGTRRIIYGYTF	TGTGCCAGCAGCTCTTCCCCGCCCGGGACCAGGAGGATTATCTATGGCTACACCTTC
TRBV9	16	NA	TRBJ2-1	TRBD2	CASSVVPSGGDNEQFF	TGTGCCAGCAGCGTAGTTCCTAGCGGGGGAGACAATGAGCAGTTCTTC
TRBV4-1	15	NA	TRBJ1-1	NA	CASSQGEGYGTEAFF	TGCGCCAGCAGCCAAGGTGAGGGGTACGGCACTGAAGCTTTCTTT
TRBV4-2	16	NA	TRBJ1-1	NA	CAGSPWAGSMNTEAFF	TGTGCCGGCAGCCCCTGGGCCGGGAGCATGAACACTGAAGCTTTCTTT
TRBV7-2	13	many	TRBJ1-1	NA	CASSLAKNTEAFF	TGTGCCAGCAGCCTAGCCAAGAACACTGAAGCTTTCTTT
TRBV15	15	once	TRBJ1-6	NA	CATSEGTPFNSPLHF	TGTGCCACCAGCGAGGGGACACCGTTTAATTCACCCCTCCACTTT
TRBV5-1	17	NA	TRBJ2-1	NA	CASSLDRAGSSYNEQFF	TGCGCCAGCAGCTTGGACAGGGCGGGCAGCTCCTACAATGAGCAGTTCTTC
TRBV9	13	NA	TRBJ1-2	NA	CASSPSRHYGYTF	TGTGCCAGCAGCCCTTCACGGCACTATGGCTACACCTTC
TRBV7-2	15	NA	TRBJ2-5	NA	CASSSQGFQQETQYF	TGTGCCAGCAGCTCCCAGGGTTTTCAGCAAGAGACCCAGTACTTC
TRBV20-1	16	few	TRBJ2-1	TRBD2	CSARDRARGGHNEQFF	TGCAGTGCTAGAGATCGGGCCCGCGGGGGGCACAATGAGCAGTTCTTC
TRBV20-1	16	NA	TRBJ1-2	NA	CSAKSGGAGGNYGYTF	TGCAGTGCTAAATCGGGTGGGGCCGGGGGTAACTATGGCTACACCTTC
TRBV9	15	NA	TRBJ1-1	NA	CASSQGPYEDTEAFF	TGTGCCAGCAGCCAGGGCCCGTATGAGGACACTGAAGCTTTCTTT
TRBV18	15	NA	TRBJ2-5	NA	CASSPTTQPQETQYF	TGTGCCAGCTCACCAACGACACAACCCCAAGAGACCCAGTACTTC
TRBV20-1	11	many	TRBJ2-5	NA	CSARGQETQYF	TGCAGTGCTAGAGGACAAGAGACCCAGTACTTC
TRBV6-6	11	many	TRBJ1-2	NA	CASSYREGYTF	TGTGCCAGCAGTTATAGGGAGGGCTACACCTTC
TRBV7-3	15	NA	TRBJ1-1	NA	CASSAAGGLNTEAFF	TGTGCCAGCAGCGCGGCGGGGGGATTGAACACTGAAGCTTTCTTT